The TCR beta chain under discussion was sequenced for a study of blood T cell repertoires in COVID-19. Study at large: Spain, Italy and the United States supplied samples that represented acute and convalescent COVID-19. PBMCs, B-cell-depleted T cells, or T cells provided the cDNA or gDNA that made up the material.

Germline CDR1 SGHRS, CDR2 YFSETQ. V gave up 0 bases and J gave up 5 bases; unmatched junction bases: 4. CDR3 size: 14 residues. Original processing notes: Counts of nucleated cells, estimated from reference gene primer amplification, were obtained. Method: immunoSEQ multiplex PCR; TCRdb's copy keeps in-frame clones and lacks some. D and trimming were read from the DNA, whereas the V and J calls and clone size are those reported in that table. The sample consists of about 180,000 clones, less than 90% of them appearing once. This TCR derives from a man between 65 and 85 years old with active or convalescent COVID-19. Sequencing was done on a sample of peripheral blood. The chain joins TRBV5-1 to TRBJ1-1; TRBD1 agrees at 7 bases. The CDR3 region is CASSLEGAGTEAFF. CDR3 DNA: TGCGCCAGCAGCTTGGAGGGGGCAGGGACTGAAGCTTTCTTT.